A single sample is the source of the 8 T cell receptor beta chains below, sequenced in a study of long-term antiretroviral therapy in people with HIV. Investigators performed immunoSEQ version v3.0 at survey level. The protocol was immunoSEQ multiplex PCR, while the TCRdb copy is restricted to in-frame clones and leaves out a portion. This sample has 30,000 to 40,000 clones, with more than 75% found just once. The sample in question was unsorted PBMCs, obtained 1.9 years after starting antiretroviral therapy. These receptors were collected from a man aged 18 to 29 with HIV.

This clone turned up a few times. This chain joins TRBV6-1 and TRBJ2-7; no firm D call. The CDR3 runs 11 residues. Germline V gives CDR1 MNHNS, CDR2 SASEGT. CDR3 in DNA: TGTGCCACCAGTTCCTCAGCCGAGCAGTACGTC. Translated: CATSSSAEQYV.

This clone was recorded only once. The chain recombines TRBV6-1 with TRBJ2-3; 7 bases are shared with TRBD2. V was pared by 6 bases and J by 4 bases, with 10 bases of the junction left unmatched. The CDR3 runs to 15 residues. CDR1 is MNHNS, CDR2 SASEGT, per germline. CDR3 sequence reads: CASRPGTTSADTQYF. DNA of the CDR3: TGTGCCAGCAGGCCCGGGACCACTAGCGCAGATACGCAGTATTTT.

This clone was detected a few times. V and J are TRBV13 and TRBJ1-6; no clear D gene. The V end was cut by 0 bases, the J end by 7 bases, with 4 bases between. Germline loops: CDR1 PRHDT, CDR2 FYEKMQ (reference sequence). The CDR3 length is 13 residues. The CDR3 coding sequence is TGTGCCAGCAGCTTAGGCAGGAATTCACCCCTCCACTTT. Amino acid sequence: CASSLGRNSPLHF.

The chain joins TRBV5-4 to TRBJ2-3; a possible D gene is TRBD2 (5 bases). This CDR3 has 15 amino acids. Trimming took 0 bases from V and 0 from J, leaving 8 bases between them. The germline gives CDR1 SGHNT, CDR2 YYREEE (reference sequence). In DNA form, the CDR3 reads TGTGCCAGCAGCTTGGCCAGAGGGAGCACAGATACGCAGTATTTT. This encodes CASSLARGSTDTQYF.

This clone was counted a single time. The rearrangement links TRBV5-6 to TRBJ2-1; no firm D call. V gave up 0 bases and J gave up 6 bases, with 10 bases separating them. This CDR3 spans 14 amino acids. Germline values: CDR1 SGHDT, CDR2 YYEEEE. CDR3 bases: TGTGCCAGCAGCTTGGAGGACCCCCTCAATGAGCAGTTCTTC. Protein sequence: CASSLEDPLNEQFF. Full variable domain (rest looked up from reference TRBV5-6 and TRBJ2-1): DAGVTQSPTHLIKTRGQQVTLRCSPKSGHDTVSWYQQALGQGPQFIFQYYEEEERQRGNFPDRFSGHQFPNYSSELNVNALLLGDSALYLCASSLEDPLNEQFFGPGTRLTVL.

The V call is TRBV9, the J call TRBJ2-7; D not certain. V lost 3 bases and J 3 bases, leaving 13 bases between the germline ends. The germline V gene encodes CDR1 SGDLS and CDR2 YYNGEE. This CDR3 has 14 amino acids. The CDR3 sequence: CASSAAYPNYEQYF. DNA of the CDR3: TGTGCCAGCAGCGCAGCCTATCCCAACTACGAGCAGTACTTC.

The chain joins TRBV28 to TRBJ1-5; D remains unclear. Germline loops: CDR1 MDHEN, CDR2 SYDVKM. Deletions cut 3 bases from V and 9 bases from J, with 15 bases between. CDR3 length: 14 amino acids. In nucleotides, the CDR3 is TGTGCCAGCAGTTTGGGCGGGGAGGCCGGGCCCCAGCATTTT. Its protein product is CASSLGGEAGPQHF.

The V gene is TRBV7-8, the J gene TRBJ1-4; TRBD1 matches 7 bases. Per the germline V gene, CDR1 is SGHVS and CDR2 is FQNEAQ. The CDR3 covers 14 residues. V trimming: 3 bases; J trimming: 8 bases; junction bases outside the gene matches: 6. The CDR3 here is CASSFRGGWEKLFF. CDR3 nucleotides: TGTGCCAGCAGCTTTAGAGGGGGCTGGGAAAAACTGTTTTTT.